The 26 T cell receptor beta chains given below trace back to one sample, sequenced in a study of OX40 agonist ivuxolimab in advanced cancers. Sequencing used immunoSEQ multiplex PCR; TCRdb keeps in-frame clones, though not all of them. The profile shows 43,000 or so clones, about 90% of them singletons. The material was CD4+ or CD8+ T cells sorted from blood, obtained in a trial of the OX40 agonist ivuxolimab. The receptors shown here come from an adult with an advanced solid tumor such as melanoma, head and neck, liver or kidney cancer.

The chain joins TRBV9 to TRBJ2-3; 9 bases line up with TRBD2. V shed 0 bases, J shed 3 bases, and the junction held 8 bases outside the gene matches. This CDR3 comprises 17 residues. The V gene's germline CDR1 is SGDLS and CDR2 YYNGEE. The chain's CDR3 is CASSVGLAGGPTDTQYF. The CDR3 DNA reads TGTGCCAGCAGCGTAGGATTGGCGGGAGGGCCGACAGATACGCAGTATTTT.

CDR3 DNA: TGTGCCAGCAGTTACCGGGGACACCGAAGATTCTATGGCTACACCTTC. Protein: CASSYRGHRRFYGYTF. The chain uses TRBV6-5 and TRBJ1-2, with D possibly TRBD1 on 6 matching bases. The CDR3 has 16 amino acids. V lost 2 bases to trimming and J lost 4 bases, with 17 bases between them. From germline, CDR1 is MNHEY and CDR2 SVGAGI.

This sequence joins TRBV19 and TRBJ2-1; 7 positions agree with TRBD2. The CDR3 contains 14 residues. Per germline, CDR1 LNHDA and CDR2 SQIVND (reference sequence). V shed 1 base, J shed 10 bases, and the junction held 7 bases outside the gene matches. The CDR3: CASSIGAGVGEQFF. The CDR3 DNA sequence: TGTGCCAGTAGTATAGGGGCGGGAGTAGGCGAGCAGTTCTTC.

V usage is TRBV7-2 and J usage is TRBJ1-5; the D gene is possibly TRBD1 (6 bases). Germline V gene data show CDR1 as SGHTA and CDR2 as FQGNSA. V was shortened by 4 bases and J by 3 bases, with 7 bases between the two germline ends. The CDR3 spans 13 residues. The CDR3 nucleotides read TGTGCCAGCAGCTGGGACACCAATCAGCCCCAGCATTTT. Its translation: CASSWDTNQPQHF.

The CDR3 region is CASSQRGRETQYF. DNA of the CDR3: TGTGCCAGCAGCCAACGGGGACGGGAGACCCAGTACTTC. This chain joins TRBV14 and TRBJ2-5; either TRBD1 or TRBD2 may fit D (5 bases each). The CDR3 has 13 amino acids. Germline lookup yields CDR1 SGHDN and CDR2 FVKESK. V was shortened by 2 bases and J by 5 bases, with 9 bases between the two germline ends. Drawing the rest from reference TRBV14 and TRBJ2-5, the complete variable domain is EAGVTQFPSHSVIEKGQTVTLRCDPISGHDNLYWYRRVMGKEIKFLLHFVKESKQDESGMPNNRFLAERTGGTYSTLKVQPAELEDSGVYFCASSQRGRETQYFGPGTRLLVL.

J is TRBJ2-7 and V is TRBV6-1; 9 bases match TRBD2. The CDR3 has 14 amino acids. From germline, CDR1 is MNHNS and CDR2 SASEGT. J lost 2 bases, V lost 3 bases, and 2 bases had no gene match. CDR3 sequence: CASSESSGAYEQYF. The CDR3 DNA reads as TGTGCCAGCAGTGAGTCTAGCGGGGCCTACGAGCAGTACTTC.

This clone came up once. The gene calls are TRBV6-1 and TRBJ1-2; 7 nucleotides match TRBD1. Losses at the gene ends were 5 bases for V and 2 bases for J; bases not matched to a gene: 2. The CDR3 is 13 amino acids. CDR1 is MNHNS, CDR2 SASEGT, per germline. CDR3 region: CASSPDRNYGYTF. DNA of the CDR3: TGTGCCAGCAGTCCGGACAGGAACTATGGCTACACCTTC.

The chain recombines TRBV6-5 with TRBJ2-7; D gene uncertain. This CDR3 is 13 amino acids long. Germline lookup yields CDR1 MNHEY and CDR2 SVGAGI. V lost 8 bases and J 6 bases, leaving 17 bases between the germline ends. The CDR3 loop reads CASSGPSRREQYF. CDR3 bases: TGTGCCAGCTCCGGGCCATCCCGGCGCGAGCAGTACTTC.

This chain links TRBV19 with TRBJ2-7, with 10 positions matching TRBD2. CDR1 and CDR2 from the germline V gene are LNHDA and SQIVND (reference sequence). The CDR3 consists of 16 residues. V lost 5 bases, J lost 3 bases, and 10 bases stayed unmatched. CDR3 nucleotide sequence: TGTGCCAGTAGTCCCCCGTTAGCGGGAGGCTACTACGAGCAGTACTTC. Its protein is CASSPPLAGGYYEQYF.

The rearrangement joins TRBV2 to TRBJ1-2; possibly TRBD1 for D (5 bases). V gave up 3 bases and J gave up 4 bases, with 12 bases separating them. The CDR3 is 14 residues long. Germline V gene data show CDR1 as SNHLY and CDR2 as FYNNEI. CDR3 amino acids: CASSESGGGYGYTF. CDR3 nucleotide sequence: TGTGCCAGCAGTGAGTCCGGGGGAGGCTATGGCTACACCTTC.

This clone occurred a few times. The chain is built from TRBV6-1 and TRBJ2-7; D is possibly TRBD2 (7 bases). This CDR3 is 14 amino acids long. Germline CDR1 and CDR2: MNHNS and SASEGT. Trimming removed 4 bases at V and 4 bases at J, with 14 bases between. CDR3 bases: TGTGCCAGCAGTGGGGGGGGGCGCACGTACGAGCAGTACTTC. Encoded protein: CASSGGGRTYEQYF.

The DNA of the CDR3 is TGTGCCAGCAGCTTAGGTGGCCGTCACAGGGCGATCACCGGGGAGCTGTTTTTT. Protein product: CASSLGGRHRAITGELFF. The rearrangement uses TRBV7-6 and TRBJ2-2, with TRBD1 as a possible D gene (6 bases). This CDR3 has 18 amino acids. Between the trimmed V and J ends, which lost 1 base and 4 bases, there was a span of 19 bases. Germline V lookup: CDR1 SGHVS, CDR2 FNYEAQ.

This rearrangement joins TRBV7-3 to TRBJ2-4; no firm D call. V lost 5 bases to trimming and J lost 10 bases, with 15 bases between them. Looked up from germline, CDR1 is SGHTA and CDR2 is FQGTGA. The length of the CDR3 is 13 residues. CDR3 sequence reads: CASSPDPTAIQYF. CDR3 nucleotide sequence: TGTGCCAGCAGCCCCGACCCCACTGCAATTCAGTACTTC.

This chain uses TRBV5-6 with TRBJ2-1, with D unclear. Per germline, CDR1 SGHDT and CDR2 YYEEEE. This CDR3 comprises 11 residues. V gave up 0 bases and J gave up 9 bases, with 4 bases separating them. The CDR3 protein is CASSLGFEQFF. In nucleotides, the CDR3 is TGTGCCAGCAGCTTGGGTTTTGAGCAGTTCTTC.

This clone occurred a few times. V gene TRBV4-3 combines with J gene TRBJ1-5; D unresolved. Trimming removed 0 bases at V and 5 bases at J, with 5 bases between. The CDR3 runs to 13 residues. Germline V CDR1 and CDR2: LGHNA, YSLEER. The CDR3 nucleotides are TGCGCCAGCAGCCAAGAATTCGATCAGCCCCAGCATTTT. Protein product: CASSQEFDQPQHF.

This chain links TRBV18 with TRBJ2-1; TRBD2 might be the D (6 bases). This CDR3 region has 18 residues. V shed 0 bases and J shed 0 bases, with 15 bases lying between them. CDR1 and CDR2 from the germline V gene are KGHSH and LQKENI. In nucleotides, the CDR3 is TGTGCCAGCTCACCACCTAGCGGTAGGGGTCCCTCCTACAATGAGCAGTTCTTC. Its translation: CASSPPSGRGPSYNEQFF.

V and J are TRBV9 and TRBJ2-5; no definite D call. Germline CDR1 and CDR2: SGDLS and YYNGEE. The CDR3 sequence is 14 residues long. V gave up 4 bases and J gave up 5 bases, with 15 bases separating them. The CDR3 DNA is TGTGCCAGCAGCCAGACGGGTGGACGGGAGACCCAGTACTTC. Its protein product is CASSQTGGRETQYF.

The CDR3 bases are TGTGCCAGCAGCGACAGGGTTGGGCAATACGAGCAGTACTTC. This codes for CASSDRVGQYEQYF. This chain connects TRBV7-9 to TRBJ2-7, with 7 bases fitting TRBD1. Germline assignment: CDR1 SEHNR and CDR2 FQNEAQ (reference sequence). J lost 4 bases, V lost 5 bases, and 8 bases had no gene match. The CDR3 is 14 residues long.

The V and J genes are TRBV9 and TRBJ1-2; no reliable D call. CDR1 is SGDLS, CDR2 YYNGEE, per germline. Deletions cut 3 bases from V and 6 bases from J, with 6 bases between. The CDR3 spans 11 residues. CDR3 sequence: CASSATDGYTF. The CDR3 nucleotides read TGTGCCAGCAGCGCGACGGATGGCTACACCTTC. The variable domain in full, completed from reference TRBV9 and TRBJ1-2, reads DSGVTQTPKHLITATGQRVTLRCSPRSGDLSVYWYQQSLDQGLQFLIQYYNGEERAKGNILERFSAQQFPDLHSELNLSSLELGDSALYFCASSATDGYTFGSGTRLTVV.

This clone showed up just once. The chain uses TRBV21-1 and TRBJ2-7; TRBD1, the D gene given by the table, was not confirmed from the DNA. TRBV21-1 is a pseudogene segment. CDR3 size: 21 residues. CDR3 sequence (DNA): TGTGCCAGCAGGGAAACCGGGACAGGGGACCCCTATTTTCTTGACGTCTACGAGCAGTACTTC. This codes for CASRETGTGDPYFLDVYEQYF.

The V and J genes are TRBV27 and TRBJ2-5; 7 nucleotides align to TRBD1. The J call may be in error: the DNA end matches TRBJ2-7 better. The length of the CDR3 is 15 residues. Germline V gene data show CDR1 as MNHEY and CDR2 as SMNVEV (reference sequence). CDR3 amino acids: CASSLSGQSLYEQYF. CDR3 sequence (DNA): TGTGCCAGCAGTTTATCGGGACAGTCCCTCTACGAGCAGTACTTC.

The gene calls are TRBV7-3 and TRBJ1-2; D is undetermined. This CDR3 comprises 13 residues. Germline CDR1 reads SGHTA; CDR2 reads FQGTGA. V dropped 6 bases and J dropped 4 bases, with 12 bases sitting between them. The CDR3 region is CASSYVGGYGYTF. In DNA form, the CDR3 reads TGTGCCAGCAGTTACGTGGGAGGCTATGGCTACACCTTC.

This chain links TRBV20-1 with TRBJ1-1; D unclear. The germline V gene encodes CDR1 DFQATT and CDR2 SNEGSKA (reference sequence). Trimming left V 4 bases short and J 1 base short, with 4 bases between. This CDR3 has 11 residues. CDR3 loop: CSATENTEAFF. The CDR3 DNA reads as TGCAGTGCTACAGAGAACACTGAAGCTTTCTTT.

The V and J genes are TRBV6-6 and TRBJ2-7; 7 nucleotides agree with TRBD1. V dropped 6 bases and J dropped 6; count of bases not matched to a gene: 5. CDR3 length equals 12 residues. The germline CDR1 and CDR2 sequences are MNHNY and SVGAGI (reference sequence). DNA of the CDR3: TGTGCCAGCAGATCGACAGGGTTCGAGCAGTACTTC. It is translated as CASRSTGFEQYF.

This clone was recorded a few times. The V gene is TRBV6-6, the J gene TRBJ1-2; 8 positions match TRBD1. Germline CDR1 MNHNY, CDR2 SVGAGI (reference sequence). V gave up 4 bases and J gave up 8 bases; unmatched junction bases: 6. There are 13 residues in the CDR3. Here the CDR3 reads CASSSSGGNGYTF. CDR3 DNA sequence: TGTGCCAGCAGTTCCTCAGGGGGCAACGGCTACACCTTC.

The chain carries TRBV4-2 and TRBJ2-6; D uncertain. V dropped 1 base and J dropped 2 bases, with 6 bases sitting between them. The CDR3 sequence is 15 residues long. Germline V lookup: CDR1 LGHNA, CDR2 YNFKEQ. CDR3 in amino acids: CASSQATAGANVLTF. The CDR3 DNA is TGTGCCAGCAGCCAAGCTACAGCTGGGGCCAACGTCCTGACTTTC.